Included here is one T cell receptor beta chain sequence, with context. The source of the sample is a study of blood T cell repertoires in COVID-19. The overall study: The cDNA or gDNA used as material had been derived from T cells, B-cell-depleted T cells, or PBMCs.

Germline V gene sequence: CDR1 LGHDT, CDR2 YNNKEL (reference sequence). The CDR3 consists of 15 residues. Trimming cost V 4 bases and J 6 bases, with 18 bases left between them. The repertoire was sequenced with immunoSEQ multiplex PCR; TCRdb's copy has only in-frame clones and lacks some. The data show roughly 260,000 clones, 86% seen once. Participants, about 18 to 90 years old, spanned around 26 US areas. Two consecutive negative NP/OP PCR tests, clearance, or resolved symptoms defined Cohort 3 recovery. The chain is built from TRBV3-1 (or the pseudogene TRBV3-2) and TRBJ1-2, with D maybe TRBD1 (5 bases). Material for sequencing was PBMCs or T cells enriched from blood (not recorded which). This clonotype was obtained from a woman aged 18-29 years who had recovered from COVID-19. The CDR3 nucleotides are TGTGCCAGCAGCCCAGGGTGGGTTAGCAACGATGGCTACACCTTC. It yields the protein CASSPGWVSNDGYTF.